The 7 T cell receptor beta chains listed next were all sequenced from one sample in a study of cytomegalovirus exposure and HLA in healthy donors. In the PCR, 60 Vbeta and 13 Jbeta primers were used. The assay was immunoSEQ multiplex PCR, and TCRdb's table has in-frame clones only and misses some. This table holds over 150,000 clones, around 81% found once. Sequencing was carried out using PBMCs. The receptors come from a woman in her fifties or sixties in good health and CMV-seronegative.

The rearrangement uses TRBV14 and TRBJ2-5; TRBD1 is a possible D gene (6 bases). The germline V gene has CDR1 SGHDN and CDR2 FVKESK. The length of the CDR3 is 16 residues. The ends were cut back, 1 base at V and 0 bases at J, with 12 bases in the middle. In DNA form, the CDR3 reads TGTGCCAGCAGCCAAGTAGCTCAGGGGTACCAAGAGACCCAGTACTTC. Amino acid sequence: CASSQVAQGYQETQYF.

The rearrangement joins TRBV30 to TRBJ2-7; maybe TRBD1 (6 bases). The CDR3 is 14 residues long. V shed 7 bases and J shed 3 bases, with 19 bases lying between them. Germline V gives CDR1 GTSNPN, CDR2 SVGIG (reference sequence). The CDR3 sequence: CAFTRRRGGYEQYF. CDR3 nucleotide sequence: TGTGCCTTCACCCGGCGTCGAGGGGGCTACGAGCAGTACTTC. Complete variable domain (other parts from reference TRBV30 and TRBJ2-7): SQTIHQWPATLVQPVGSPLSLECTVEGTSNPNLYWYRQAAGRGLQLLFYSVGIGQISSEVPQNLSASRPQDRQFILSSKKLLLSDSGFYLCAFTRRRGGYEQYFGPGTRLTVT.

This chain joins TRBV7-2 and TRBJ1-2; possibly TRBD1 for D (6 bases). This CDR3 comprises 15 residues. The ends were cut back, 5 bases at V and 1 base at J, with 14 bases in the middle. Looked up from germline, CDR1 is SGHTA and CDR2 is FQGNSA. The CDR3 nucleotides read TGTGCCAGCAGCAATCAGGGGCGACATAACTATGGCTACACCTTC. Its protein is CASSNQGRHNYGYTF.

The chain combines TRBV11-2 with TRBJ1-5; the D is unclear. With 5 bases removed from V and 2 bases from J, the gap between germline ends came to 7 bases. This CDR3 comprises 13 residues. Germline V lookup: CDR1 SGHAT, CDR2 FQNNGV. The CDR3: CASSLAGNQPQHF. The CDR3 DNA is TGTGCCAGCAGCCTCGCGGGCAATCAGCCCCAGCATTTT. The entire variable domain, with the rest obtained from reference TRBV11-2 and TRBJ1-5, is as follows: EAGVAQSPRYKIIEKRQSVAFWCNPISGHATLYWYQQILGQGPKLLIQFQNNGVVDDSQLPKDRFSAERLKGVDSTLKIQPAKLEDSAVYLCASSLAGNQPQHFGDGTRLSIL.

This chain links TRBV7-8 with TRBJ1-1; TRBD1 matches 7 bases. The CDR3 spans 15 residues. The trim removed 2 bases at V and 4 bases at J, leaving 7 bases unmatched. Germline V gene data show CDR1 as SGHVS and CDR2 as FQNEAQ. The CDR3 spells CASSLRQGSGTEAFF. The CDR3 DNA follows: TGTGCCAGCAGCTTAAGACAGGGATCCGGCACTGAAGCTTTCTTT.

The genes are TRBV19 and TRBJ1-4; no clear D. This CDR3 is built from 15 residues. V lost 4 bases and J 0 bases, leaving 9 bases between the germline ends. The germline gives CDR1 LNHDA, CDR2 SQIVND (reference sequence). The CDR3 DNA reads TGTGCCAGTAGTAAACCCCGAGCAACTAATGAAAAACTGTTTTTT. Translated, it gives CASSKPRATNEKLFF.

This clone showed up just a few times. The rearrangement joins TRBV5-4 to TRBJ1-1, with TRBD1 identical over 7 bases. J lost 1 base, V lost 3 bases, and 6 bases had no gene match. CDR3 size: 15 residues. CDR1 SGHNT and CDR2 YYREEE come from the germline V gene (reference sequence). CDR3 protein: CASSSGQWGNTEAFF. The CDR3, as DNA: TGTGCCAGCAGCTCGGGACAGTGGGGGAACACTGAAGCTTTCTTT.